The 25 T cell receptor beta chains presented below share a single source sample, sequenced in a study of cytomegalovirus exposure and HLA in healthy donors. Profiled with immunoSEQ multiplex PCR; TCRdb holds only in-frame clones, not every one. Here the sample spans around 300,000 clones, approximately 88% being singletons. What was sequenced was PBMCs. The receptors shown here come from a man aged 30 to 45 in good health and CMV-seronegative.

The V call is TRBV29-1, the J call TRBJ1-1; D remains unclear. With 2 bases removed from V and 0 bases from J, the gap between germline ends came to 10 bases. Looked up from germline, CDR1 is SQVTM and CDR2 is ANQGSEA. The length of the CDR3 is 14 residues. The CDR3 loop reads CSVESGRLNTEAFF. The CDR3 nucleotides are TGCAGCGTTGAAAGTGGCCGATTGAACACTGAAGCTTTCTTT.

V usage is TRBV30 and J usage is TRBJ2-3, with 9 bases identical to TRBD2. Germline CDR1 GTSNPN, CDR2 SVGIG (reference sequence). CDR3 length equals 17 residues. The ends lost 3 bases at V and 6 bases at J; junction bases unmatched: 16. The chain's CDR3 is CAWSALVAGALGDTQYF. The CDR3 region has the DNA TGTGCCTGGAGCGCCTTGGTAGCGGGGGCCCTCGGGGATACGCAGTATTTT.

The genes are TRBV6-5 and TRBJ1-1, with 8 bases identical to TRBD1. CDR1 and CDR2 (germline): MNHEY, SVGAGI. The CDR3 is 11 residues long. V lost 8 bases to trimming and J lost 11 bases; unmatched junction nucleotides: 7. In nucleotides, the CDR3 is TGTGCCAGCTCCAGGGGACAGGTCGCTTTCTTT. This sequence encodes CASSRGQVAFF.

The chain carries TRBV14 and TRBJ1-1; 8 nucleotides agree with TRBD1. Germline values: CDR1 SGHDN, CDR2 FVKESK. The length of the CDR3 is 18 residues. The V segment lost 1 base and the J segment 0 bases; nucleotides outside the gene matches: 10. The CDR3 DNA sequence: TGTGCCAGCAGCCAAGTTCTCAGGGGGCTCCTCATGAACACTGAAGCTTTCTTT. Its protein product is CASSQVLRGLLMNTEAFF.

J is TRBJ2-1 and V is TRBV14; D is perhaps TRBD2 (7 bases). V dropped 4 bases and J dropped 3 bases, with 16 bases sitting between them. This CDR3 is built from 16 residues. Germline CDR1 reads SGHDN; CDR2 reads FVKESK. DNA of the CDR3: TGTGCCAGCAGCCTCAGGAAGGGGGGGCTCTACAATGAGCAGTTCTTC. Translation gives CASSLRKGGLYNEQFF.

The chain joins TRBV15 to TRBJ2-3; TRBD2 aligns across 7 bases. The germline V gene has CDR1 LNHNV and CDR2 YYDKDF (reference sequence). V was pared by 8 bases and J by 1 base, with 9 bases of the junction left unmatched. The CDR3 has 15 residues. The CDR3 region has the DNA TGTGCCACCGCCCGGGGCGGGGGAGGCACAGATACGCAGTATTTT. Translation: CATARGGGGTDTQYF.

A single count supports this clone. The chain couples TRBV5-1 to TRBJ1-2; the D is unclear. Looked up from germline, CDR1 is SGHRS and CDR2 is YFSETQ. Trimming took 5 bases from V and 3 from J, leaving 17 bases between them. CDR3 size: 15 residues. Here the CDR3 DNA reads TGCGCCAGCAGAGCTGTTGTCAGGCAAGACTATGGCTACACCTTC. It is translated as CASRAVVRQDYGYTF. The variable domain in full, with the rest retrieved from reference TRBV5-1 and TRBJ1-2, is KAGVTQTPRYLIKTRGQQVTLSCSPISGHRSVSWYQQTPGQGLQFLFEYFSETQRNKGNFPGRFSGRQFSNSRSEMNVSTLELGDSALYLCASRAVVRQDYGYTFGSGTRLTVV.

V gene TRBV11-2 combines with J gene TRBJ1-6; TRBD1 agrees at 8 bases. Per germline, CDR1 SGHAT and CDR2 FQNNGV. J was trimmed by 0 bases and V by 5 bases; bases with no gene match: 6. The CDR3 is made up of 17 amino acids. The CDR3 loop is CASSQWDRSSYNSPLHF. The CDR3 nucleotides are TGTGCCAGCAGCCAATGGGACAGGAGCTCCTATAATTCACCCCTCCACTTT.

J is TRBJ1-6 and V is TRBV7-9; tentatively, D is TRBD1 (6 bases). The germline V gene encodes CDR1 SEHNR and CDR2 FQNEAQ (reference sequence). The CDR3 is made up of 13 amino acids. V gave up 5 bases and J gave up 7 bases, with 9 bases separating them. In nucleotides, the CDR3 is TGTGCCAGCAGCGACAGGAGGAATTCACCCCTCCACTTT. Amino acid sequence: CASSDRRNSPLHF. The variable domain in full, completed from reference TRBV7-9 and TRBJ1-6, reads DTGVSQNPRHKITKRGQNVTFRCDPISEHNRLYWYRQTLGQGPEFLTYFQNEAQLEKSRLLSDRFSAERPKGSFSTLEIQRTEQGDSAMYLCASSDRRNSPLHFGNGTRLTVT.

V gene TRBV5-1 combines with J gene TRBJ2-7; D gene uncertain. The CDR3 contains 13 residues. V was shortened by 4 bases and J by 2 bases, with 10 bases between the two germline ends. Germline V gene sequence: CDR1 SGHRS, CDR2 YFSETQ. The CDR3 reads CASSPVSAYEQYF. CDR3 in DNA: TGCGCCAGCAGCCCCGTGAGCGCCTACGAGCAGTACTTC.

V usage is TRBV6-1 and J usage is TRBJ1-6; the match to TRBD1 covers 7 bases. The CDR3 is 13 amino acids. The V segment lost 8 bases and the J segment 9 bases; nucleotides outside the gene matches: 7. Germline V lookup: CDR1 MNHNS, CDR2 SASEGT. CDR3 amino acids: CASGRQGGSPLHF. The CDR3 DNA follows: TGTGCCAGCGGGCGACAGGGAGGTTCACCCCTCCACTTT.

This clone has a count of ten or more. The chain couples TRBV18 to TRBJ1-4; 9 bases map to TRBD1. The germline V gene has CDR1 KGHSH and CDR2 LQKENI. Trimming took 5 bases from V and 8 from J; bases not matched to a gene: 12. This CDR3 region has 16 residues. The chain's CDR3 is CASSDSQTGTGEKLFF. CDR3 nucleotide sequence: TGTGCCAGCTCAGATTCCCAAACCGGGACAGGGGAAAAACTGTTTTTT.

This chain uses TRBV11-2 with TRBJ2-5; weak D call: TRBD2 (6 bases). The CDR3 runs to 14 residues. V was shortened by 0 bases and J by 3 bases, with 8 bases between the two germline ends. In germline, CDR1 is SGHAT, CDR2 FQNNGV. The CDR3 DNA follows: TGTGCCAGCAGCTTAGAGTGGGGGGAAGAGACCCAGTACTTC. Residues: CASSLEWGEETQYF.

The gene calls are TRBV27 and TRBJ1-2, with TRBD1 as a possible D gene (6 bases). Germline loops: CDR1 MNHEY, CDR2 SMNVEV (reference sequence). This CDR3 has 13 residues. Trimming cost V 2 bases and J 7 bases, with 11 bases left between them. DNA for the CDR3: TGTGCCAGCAGTTTACAGGGGTTGGGTGGCTACACCTTC. Translation gives CASSLQGLGGYTF.

This sequence joins TRBV20-1 and TRBJ2-7, with D unresolved. The CDR3 sequence is 11 residues long. Germline lookup yields CDR1 DFQATT and CDR2 SNEGSKA (reference sequence). Trimming took off 4 bases at V and 3 bases at J, with 7 bases between the two ends. DNA of the CDR3: TGCAGTGCTACCCTAGACTACGAGCAGTACTTC. This codes for CSATLDYEQYF.

The chain employs TRBV19 and TRBJ1-6, with 8 bases lining up with TRBD1. J lost 7 bases, V lost 3 bases, and 8 bases had no gene match. The CDR3 runs to 16 residues. Germline lookup yields CDR1 LNHDA and CDR2 SQIVND (reference sequence). The CDR3 loop reads CASSIRDRTTNSPLHF. The DNA of the CDR3 is TGTGCCAGTAGTATCCGGGACAGGACAACAAATTCACCCCTCCACTTT.

This clone has a handful of counts. V and J are TRBV30 and TRBJ2-5, with D maybe TRBD1 (6 bases). V was pared by 5 bases and J by 2 bases, with 18 bases between. The germline V gene encodes CDR1 GTSNPN and CDR2 SVGIG (reference sequence). The CDR3 has 15 amino acids. The CDR3 loop is CAWSLGIQGQETQYF. The CDR3 DNA reads as TGTGCCTGGTCGTTGGGTATACAGGGACAAGAGACCCAGTACTTC.

The V and J genes are TRBV7-2 and TRBJ2-1; 11 bases map to TRBD2. After removal of 5 bases from V and 8 bases from J, the junction contained 8 bases not matched to a gene. The CDR3 is made up of 15 amino acids. Germline CDR1 SGHTA, CDR2 FQGNSA. The CDR3 nucleotides are TGTGCCAGCAGCCTTAGCGGGGGGGCCTTAGATGAGCAGTTCTTC. Translation: CASSLSGGALDEQFF.

This chain uses TRBV27 with TRBJ1-6; maybe TRBD1 (6 bases). The CDR3 totals 17 residues. Germline CDR1 is MNHEY and CDR2 is SMNVEV (reference sequence). The V and J ends lost 6 bases and 0 bases respectively, with 15 bases between them. CDR3 bases: TGTGCCAGCAGGAGGGCAACAGGGAGCTCCTATAATTCACCCCTCCACTTT. Encoded protein: CASRRATGSSYNSPLHF.

The CDR3 here is CASSVVWTSDGVDTQYF. In nucleotides, the CDR3 is TGTGCCAGCAGCGTAGTATGGACTAGCGATGGGGTAGATACGCAGTATTTT. The V and J genes are TRBV9 and TRBJ2-3; TRBD2 matches 9 bases. This CDR3 comprises 17 residues. V gave up 0 bases and J gave up 5 bases; unmatched junction bases: 10. Germline lookup yields CDR1 SGDLS and CDR2 YYNGEE.

V usage is TRBV27 and J usage is TRBJ1-1; D may be TRBD1 (6 bases). The V gene's germline CDR1 is MNHEY and CDR2 SMNVEV (reference sequence). The CDR3 is made up of 13 amino acids. V shed 7 bases and J shed 4 bases, with 13 bases lying between them. This CDR3 is CASTPQGSTEAFF. CDR3 nucleotide sequence: TGTGCCAGCACCCCCCAGGGGAGCACTGAAGCTTTCTTT.

This chain links TRBV27 with TRBJ2-6, with TRBD1 matching 7 bases. The junction had 8 bases not matched to a gene; V was cut back by 5 bases and J by 4 bases. Germline loops: CDR1 MNHEY, CDR2 SMNVEV (reference sequence). This CDR3 comprises 16 residues. The CDR3 here is CASSPSTGAGANVLTF. The DNA for the CDR3 is TGTGCCAGCAGTCCAAGCACAGGGGCCGGGGCCAACGTCCTGACTTTC.

This clone was counted a single time. The J gene is TRBJ2-5, the V gene TRBV6-5, with 9 nucleotides matching TRBD1. Trimming cost V 0 bases and J 5 bases; bases outside gene matches: 4. CDR1 is MNHEY and CDR2 is SVGAGI in the germline V gene. The CDR3 runs to 15 residues. CDR3: CASSYSNRGRETQYF. CDR3 coding DNA: TGTGCCAGCAGTTACTCGAACAGGGGGCGGGAGACCCAGTACTTC.

The V and J genes are TRBV6-5 and TRBJ1-5, with 9 bases identical to TRBD1. With V trimmed by 6 bases and J by 9 bases, 6 bases remained unmatched. Germline-derived CDR1 and CDR2 are MNHEY and SVGAGI. There are 13 residues in the CDR3. CDR3 in DNA: TGTGCCAGCAGCCCGGGACAGGGCATGCCCCAGCATTTT. Protein: CASSPGQGMPQHF.

The chain is built from TRBV23-1 and TRBJ2-3; 8 nucleotides match TRBD1. TRBV23-1 is reported as an ORF; its role is uncertain. The J segment lost 6 bases and the V segment lost 3 bases, leaving 5 bases of the junction unmatched. The CDR3 is made up of 14 amino acids. CDR3: CASSHDRGPDTQYF. CDR3 DNA sequence: TGCGCCAGCAGTCACGACAGGGGTCCGGATACGCAGTATTTT.